A single sample is the source of the 27 T cell receptor beta chains below, sequenced in a study of control samples from healthy donors and cancer patients (dated by TCRdb to about 2020). Receptors were amplified or captured by the immunoSEQ multiplex PCR assay. TCRdb holds this immuneACCESS table with in-frame rearrangements only. Some clones are missing; in checked studies, unresolved V genes explain under half, and the rest has no known cause. The sample profile shows about 78,000 clones; approximately 88% of them were found once. 7.5% to 9% of the sample lies in the top ten. Sequencing was carried out using blood. These TCRs come from a woman aged 60-75 years in good health.

As to this clone: One end of the junction does not line up with germline, which may come from a read error. CDR3 in amino acids: CASSGGGLF. The CDR3 nucleotides are TGTGCCAGCAGTGGGGGGGGTCTCTTC. The chain recombines TRBV6-4 with TRBJ2-1; 7 bases line up with TRBD2. CDR3 size: 9 residues. In germline, CDR1 is MRHNA, CDR2 SNTAGT.

This clone was detected only once. The gene calls are TRBV7-9 and TRBJ2-7; D may correspond to TRBD1 or TRBD2 (5 bases each). Trimming left V 5 bases short and J 3 bases short, with 11 bases between. CDR3 length: 13 amino acids. Germline-derived CDR1 and CDR2 are SEHNR and FQNEAQ (reference sequence). This CDR3 reads CASSPLGDYEQYF. The CDR3 DNA follows: TGTGCCAGCAGCCCCCTGGGGGACTACGAGCAGTACTTC.

The chain employs TRBV6-6 and TRBJ1-5, with TRBD1 as a possible D gene (5 bases). Trimming removed 6 bases at V and 6 bases at J, with 15 bases between. This CDR3 has 14 residues. CDR1 is MNHNY, CDR2 SVGAGI, per germline (reference sequence). CDR3 loop: CASSHWGSGQPQHF. The CDR3 bases are TGTGCCAGCAGCCACTGGGGGTCGGGTCAGCCCCAGCATTTT.

The V call is TRBV4-1, the J call TRBJ1-2; perhaps TRBD1 as D (5 bases). The V gene lost 1 base and the J gene lost 5 bases, with 11 bases spanning the gap. CDR3 size: 14 residues. CDR1 and CDR2 (germline): MGHRA, YSYEKL. In nucleotides, the CDR3 is TGCGCCAGCAGCCAAGCCTTCGGGGGGTATGGCTACACCTTC. It yields the protein CASSQAFGGYGYTF.

V gene TRBV20-1 combines with J gene TRBJ1-2; weak D call: TRBD1 (5 bases). V lost 5 bases to trimming and J lost 8 bases, with 9 bases between them. The CDR3 extends over 10 amino acids. Germline V gene lookup returns CDR1 DFQATT and CDR2 SNEGSKA (reference sequence). CDR3 DNA sequence: TGCAGTGCTGTCGGGGGGGGCTACACCTTC. Translating gives CSAVGGGYTF.

The chain couples TRBV18 to TRBJ1-3; D perhaps matches TRBD1 (6 bases). V was cut by 1 base and J by 1 base, with 11 bases left in between. Germline values: CDR1 KGHSH, CDR2 LQKENI. The CDR3 is 16 amino acids. CDR3 residues: CASSPLDSSSGNTIYF. CDR3 DNA: TGTGCCAGCTCACCACTGGACAGCAGTTCTGGAAACACCATATATTTT.

J is TRBJ1-2 and V is TRBV19, with 7 nucleotides matching TRBD1. The V and J ends lost 8 bases and 8 bases, in that order; junction bases with no gene match: 14. The CDR3 extends over 14 amino acids. The germline V gene encodes CDR1 LNHDA and CDR2 SQIVND (reference sequence). The CDR3 spells CASRFLTGVGGYTF. The CDR3 DNA reads TGTGCCAGTCGATTTCTCACAGGGGTAGGAGGCTACACCTTC.

The rearrangement joins TRBV19 to TRBJ1-1; D uncertain. Germline loops: CDR1 LNHDA, CDR2 SQIVND (reference sequence). CDR3 length: 13 amino acids. V gave up 5 bases and J gave up 1 base, with 8 bases separating them. The CDR3 loop reads CASSLQENTEAFF. The CDR3 nucleotides are TGTGCCAGTAGTCTACAAGAGAACACTGAAGCTTTCTTT.

The rearrangement links TRBV4-1 to TRBJ2-2, with 11 bases matching TRBD2. This CDR3 comprises 15 residues. V shed 7 bases, J shed 7 bases, and the junction held 8 bases outside the gene matches. Germline values: CDR1 MGHRA, CDR2 YSYEKL. CDR3 nucleotide sequence: TGCGCCAGCACCTATCTAGCGGGAGGAGGCGGGGAGCTGTTTTTT. It yields the protein CASTYLAGGGGELFF.

The J gene is TRBJ2-5, the V gene TRBV27; D gene unclear. The CDR3 has 13 amino acids. The V end was cut by 6 bases, the J end by 5 bases, with 13 bases between. Per the germline V gene, CDR1 is MNHEY and CDR2 is SMNVEV (reference sequence). The DNA of the CDR3 is TGTGCCAGCAGACCCGGTAGCCGGGAGACCCAGTACTTC. This codes for CASRPGSRETQYF.

This clone was seen once. This chain joins TRBV7-9 and TRBJ1-1; the D is unclear. There are 13 residues in the CDR3. The germline V and J ends were trimmed by 1 base and 5 bases, with 8 bases remaining between them. The germline gives CDR1 SEHNR, CDR2 FQNEAQ (reference sequence). CDR3 nucleotide sequence: TGTGCCAGCAGCTTAGAAGCAGGTACTGAAGCTTTCTTT. As protein: CASSLEAGTEAFF. Drawing the rest from reference TRBV7-9 and TRBJ1-1, the complete variable domain is DTGVSQNPRHKITKRGQNVTFRCDPISEHNRLYWYRQTLGQGPEFLTYFQNEAQLEKSRLLSDRFSAERPKGSFSTLEIQRTEQGDSAMYLCASSLEAGTEAFFGQGTRLTVV.

The CDR3 loop is CASSPAEGGYTF. The CDR3 bases are TGTGCCAGCAGCCCCGCCGAGGGGGGCTACACCTTC. V and J are TRBV11-3 and TRBJ1-2, with D perhaps matching TRBD1 (5 bases). CDR3 length: 12 residues. CDR1 and CDR2 from the germline V gene are SGHNT and YENEEA. V shed 5 bases and J shed 8 bases, with 12 bases lying between them.

This chain connects TRBV19 to TRBJ2-7, with a weak D call TRBD2 (6 bases). Germline values: CDR1 LNHDA, CDR2 SQIVND (reference sequence). The CDR3 has 15 residues. The V end was cut by 4 bases, the J end by 2 bases, with 15 bases between. The CDR3 sequence: CASSKLADLTYEQYF. CDR3 sequence (DNA): TGTGCCAGTAGTAAACTAGCCGATCTTACCTACGAGCAGTACTTC.

The genes are TRBV11-3 and TRBJ2-1; a weak D match, TRBD2 (6 bases). Germline V gene data show CDR1 as SGHNT and CDR2 as YENEEA. The CDR3 covers 15 residues. V lost 5 bases and J 9 bases, leaving 20 bases between the germline ends. The CDR3 region has the DNA TGTGCCAGCAGCGGCGCAGGAGGGCTTGAGTCTGAGCAGTTCTTC. The encoded protein is CASSGAGGLESEQFF.

The chain has TRBV30 and TRBJ2-7, with D possibly being TRBD1 or TRBD2 (7 bases each). V was clipped by 2 bases and J by 7 bases, with 18 bases between them. Germline loops: CDR1 GTSNPN, CDR2 SVGIG (reference sequence). The CDR3 spans 14 residues. The CDR3 sequence: CAWSWDTRGGEQYF. The CDR3 bases are TGTGCCTGGAGTTGGGACACCAGGGGGGGGGAGCAGTACTTC.

The chain joins TRBV18 to TRBJ2-3; D could derive from TRBD1 or TRBD2 (5 bases each). Germline V gene lookup returns CDR1 KGHSH and CDR2 LQKENI. V lost 0 bases, J lost 2 bases, and 9 bases lay in between. The CDR3 loop spans 15 amino acids. The CDR3 DNA follows: TGTGCCAGCTCACCACCGGGGACGAACACAGATACGCAGTATTTT. Translating gives CASSPPGTNTDTQYF.

The V gene is TRBV18, the J gene TRBJ1-2; D is perhaps TRBD1 (6 bases). The germline V gene encodes CDR1 KGHSH and CDR2 LQKENI. The CDR3 extends over 13 amino acids. V lost 6 bases, J lost 4 bases, and 12 bases lay in between. CDR3 in amino acids: CASSGGQSYGYTF. CDR3 sequence (DNA): TGTGCCAGCTCCGGAGGACAGAGCTATGGCTACACCTTC.

Details on this clone: Other nucleotide sequences in the sample specify the same CDR3. The chain combines TRBV2 with TRBJ1-1; D gene ambiguous. This CDR3 contains 14 residues. CDR1 SNHLY and CDR2 FYNNEI come from the germline V gene. V lost 4 bases to trimming and J lost 1 base, with 10 bases between them. This CDR3 is CASSVYRGNTEAFF. CDR3 DNA sequence: TGTGCCAGCAGTGTTTACCGGGGGAACACTGAAGCTTTCTTT.

The chain combines TRBV13 with TRBJ1-1; D gene uncertain. Trimming left V 1 base short and J 0 bases short, with 18 bases between. CDR1 PRHDT and CDR2 FYEKMQ come from the germline V gene (reference sequence). The CDR3 is 18 amino acids. The CDR3 protein is CASSLARRGATMNTEAFF. The CDR3 DNA reads as TGTGCCAGCAGCTTAGCGCGGCGGGGAGCTACGATGAACACTGAAGCTTTCTTT. The entire variable domain, with the rest obtained from reference TRBV13 and TRBJ1-1, is as follows: AAGVIQSPRHLIKEKRETATLKCYPIPRHDTVYWYQQGPGQDPQFLISFYEKMQSDKGSIPDRFSAQQFSDYHSELNMSSLELGDSALYFCASSLARRGATMNTEAFFGQGTRLTVV.

J is TRBJ1-5 and V is TRBV18; tentative D call: TRBD1 (5 bases). V was shortened by 2 bases and J by 6 bases, with 11 bases between the two germline ends. The CDR3 loop spans 14 amino acids. Germline V CDR1 and CDR2: KGHSH, LQKENI. The CDR3 DNA follows: TGTGCCAGCTCACCATCTGGAGGGGTTCAGCCCCAGCATTTT. This sequence encodes CASSPSGGVQPQHF.

CDR3 in DNA: TGTGCCAGCAGTTTATCGAGCGACACTGAAGCTTTCTTT. It is translated as CASSLSSDTEAFF. This chain uses TRBV27 with TRBJ1-1; no reliable D call. Germline V gene lookup returns CDR1 MNHEY and CDR2 SMNVEV (reference sequence). This CDR3 is 13 amino acids long. V gave up 0 bases and J gave up 3 bases, with 5 bases separating them.

The rearrangement links TRBV11-2 to TRBJ1-2, with D possibly being TRBD1 (5 bases). The CDR3 is 13 amino acids. Germline V lookup: CDR1 SGHAT, CDR2 FQNNGV. V was shortened by 5 bases and J by 7 bases, with 14 bases between the two germline ends. The CDR3 loop reads CASSLGREGGYTF. The DNA of the CDR3 is TGTGCCAGCAGCCTGGGCAGGGAGGGTGGCTACACCTTC.

This chain joins TRBV13 and TRBJ1-3; D may be TRBD1 (5 bases). Germline loops: CDR1 PRHDT, CDR2 FYEKMQ (reference sequence). The V and J ends lost 6 bases and 4 bases respectively, with 16 bases between them. The CDR3 runs to 15 residues. The CDR3 DNA is TGTGCCAGCAGATCCAGGGCAGCATCCGGAAACACCATATATTTT. Protein: CASRSRAASGNTIYF.

The rearrangement joins TRBV4-1 to TRBJ2-1, with D perhaps matching TRBD2 (7 bases). This CDR3 has 17 residues. Germline V gene data show CDR1 as MGHRA and CDR2 as YSYEKL. V shed 3 bases and J shed 7 bases, with 22 bases lying between them. The CDR3 loop is CASSHSRGGGGWNEQFF. The DNA of the CDR3 is TGCGCCAGCAGCCATTCCCGGGGAGGGGGTGGATGGAATGAGCAGTTCTTC.

The genes are TRBV6-4 and TRBJ2-6; 11 nucleotides align to TRBD1. The CDR3 length is 19 residues. The germline gives CDR1 MRHNA, CDR2 SNTAGT. The trim removed 8 bases at V and 2 bases at J, leaving 14 bases unmatched. CDR3 protein: CASSTSTGTGGAGANVLTF. The CDR3 nucleotides are TGTGCCAGCTCAACTTCAACCGGGACAGGGGGTGCTGGGGCCAACGTCCTGACTTTC.

The V call is TRBV19, the J call TRBJ1-4, with D possibly being TRBD1 (5 bases). Germline V lookup: CDR1 LNHDA, CDR2 SQIVND (reference sequence). Trimming took off 7 bases at V and 1 base at J, with 13 bases between the two ends. The CDR3 sequence is 15 residues long. CDR3 region: CASKARDQTNEKLFF. CDR3 nucleotide sequence: TGTGCCAGTAAAGCCAGGGACCAAACTAATGAAAAACTGTTTTTT.

This chain links TRBV5-4 with TRBJ2-4; the match to TRBD1 covers 7 bases. Per germline, CDR1 SGHNT and CDR2 YYREEE (reference sequence). The CDR3 is 16 amino acids. After removal of 2 bases from V and 0 bases from J, the junction contained 5 bases not matched to a gene. The CDR3: CASSLGDSLAKNIQYF. The DNA for the CDR3 is TGTGCCAGCAGCTTAGGGGACAGCCTAGCCAAAAACATTCAGTACTTC.